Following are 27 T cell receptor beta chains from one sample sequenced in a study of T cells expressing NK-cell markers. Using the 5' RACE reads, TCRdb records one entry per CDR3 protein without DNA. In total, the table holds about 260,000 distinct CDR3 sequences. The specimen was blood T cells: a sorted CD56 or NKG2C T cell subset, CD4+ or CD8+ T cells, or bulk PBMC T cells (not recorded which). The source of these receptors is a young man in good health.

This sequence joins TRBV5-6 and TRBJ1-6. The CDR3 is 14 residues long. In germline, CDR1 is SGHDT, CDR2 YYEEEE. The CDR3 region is CASSLNQLNSPLHF. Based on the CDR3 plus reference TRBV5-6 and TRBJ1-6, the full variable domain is DAGVTQSPTHLIKTRGQQVTLRCSPKSGHDTVSWYQQALGQGPQFIFQYYEEEERQRGNFPDRFSGHQFPNYSSELNVNALLLGDSALYLCASSLNQLNSPLHFGNGTRLTVT.

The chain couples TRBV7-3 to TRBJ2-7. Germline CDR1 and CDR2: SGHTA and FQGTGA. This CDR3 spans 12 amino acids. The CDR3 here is CASSLAVGEQYF.

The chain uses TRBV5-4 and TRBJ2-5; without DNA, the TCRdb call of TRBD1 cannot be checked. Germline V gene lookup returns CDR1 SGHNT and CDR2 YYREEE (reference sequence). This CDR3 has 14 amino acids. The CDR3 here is CASSTPTGVETQYF. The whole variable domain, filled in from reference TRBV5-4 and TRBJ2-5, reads ETGVTQSPTHLIKTRGQQVTLRCSSQSGHNTVSWYQQALGQGPQFIFQYYREEENGRGNFPPRFSGLQFPNYSSELNVNALELDDSALYLCASSTPTGVETQYFGPGTRLLVL.

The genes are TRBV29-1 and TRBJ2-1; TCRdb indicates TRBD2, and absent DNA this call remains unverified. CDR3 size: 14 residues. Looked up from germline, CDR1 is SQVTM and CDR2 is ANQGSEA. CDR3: CSVGPFSSYNEQFF.

The CDR3: CASSQDWQGESGANVLTF. V and J are TRBV4-3 and TRBJ2-6; TCRdb names TRBD2, which stays unverified in the absence of DNA. Germline V gene data show CDR1 as LGHNA and CDR2 as YSLEER. The CDR3 sequence is 18 residues long.

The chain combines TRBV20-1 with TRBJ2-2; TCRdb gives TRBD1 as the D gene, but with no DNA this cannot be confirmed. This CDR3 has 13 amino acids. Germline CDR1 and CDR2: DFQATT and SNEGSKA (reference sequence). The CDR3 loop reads CSAPQGNTGELFF.

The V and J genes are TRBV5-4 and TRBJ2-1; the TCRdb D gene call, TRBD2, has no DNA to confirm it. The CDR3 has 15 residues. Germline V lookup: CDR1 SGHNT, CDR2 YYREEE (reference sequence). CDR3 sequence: CASSPGLPLGDEQFF.

The CDR3 loop reads CASSGRDSQETQYF. The chain uses TRBV12-3 or TRBV12-4 and TRBJ2-5; the D call from TCRdb, TRBD2, cannot be confirmed without DNA. The length of the CDR3 is 14 residues.

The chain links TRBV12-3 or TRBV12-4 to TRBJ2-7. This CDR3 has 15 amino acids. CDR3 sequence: CASSVSAQPTYEQYF.

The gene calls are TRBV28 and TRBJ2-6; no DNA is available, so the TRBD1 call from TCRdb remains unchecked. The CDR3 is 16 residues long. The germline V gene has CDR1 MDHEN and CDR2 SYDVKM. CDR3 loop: CASDRDRGSGANVLTF.

CDR3 in amino acids: CASSLNMLAGSYNEQFF. This chain joins TRBV12-3 or TRBV12-4 and TRBJ2-1; lacking DNA, the TRBD2 call made by TCRdb goes unchecked. This CDR3 contains 17 residues.

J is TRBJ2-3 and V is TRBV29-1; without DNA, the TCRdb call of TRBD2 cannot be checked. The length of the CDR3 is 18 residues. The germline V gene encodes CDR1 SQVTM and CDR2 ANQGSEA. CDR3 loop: CSVDQGPGAGGLTDTQYF.

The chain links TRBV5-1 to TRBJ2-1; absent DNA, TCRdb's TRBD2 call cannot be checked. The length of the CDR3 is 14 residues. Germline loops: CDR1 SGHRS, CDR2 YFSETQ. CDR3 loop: CASREPAGNNEQFF.

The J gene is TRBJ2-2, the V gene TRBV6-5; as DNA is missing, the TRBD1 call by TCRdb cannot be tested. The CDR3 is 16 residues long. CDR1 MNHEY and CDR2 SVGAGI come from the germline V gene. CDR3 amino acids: CASSSQGRPHTGELFF.

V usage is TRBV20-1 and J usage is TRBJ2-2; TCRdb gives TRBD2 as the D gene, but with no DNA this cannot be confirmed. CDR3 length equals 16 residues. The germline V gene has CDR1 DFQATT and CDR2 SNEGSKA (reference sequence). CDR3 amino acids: CSARDMGTPNTGELFF.

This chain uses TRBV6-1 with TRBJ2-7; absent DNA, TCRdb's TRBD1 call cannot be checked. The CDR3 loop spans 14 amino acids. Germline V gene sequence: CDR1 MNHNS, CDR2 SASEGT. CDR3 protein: CASSPGFTGYEQYF.

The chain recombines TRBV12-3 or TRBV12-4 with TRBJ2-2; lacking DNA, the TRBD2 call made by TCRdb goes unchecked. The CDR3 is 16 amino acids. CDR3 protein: CASSSLAGIGTGELFF.

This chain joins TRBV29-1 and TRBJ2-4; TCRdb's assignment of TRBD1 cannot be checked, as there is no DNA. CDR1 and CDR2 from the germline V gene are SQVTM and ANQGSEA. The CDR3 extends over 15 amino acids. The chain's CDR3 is CSAKPDSLAKNIQYF.

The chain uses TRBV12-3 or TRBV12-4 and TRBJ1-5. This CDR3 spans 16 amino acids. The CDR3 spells CASSEPIMGGNQPQHF.

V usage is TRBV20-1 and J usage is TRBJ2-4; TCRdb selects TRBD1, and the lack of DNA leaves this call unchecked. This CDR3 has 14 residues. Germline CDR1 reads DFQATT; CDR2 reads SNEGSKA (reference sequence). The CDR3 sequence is CSARPSGTGVIQYF.

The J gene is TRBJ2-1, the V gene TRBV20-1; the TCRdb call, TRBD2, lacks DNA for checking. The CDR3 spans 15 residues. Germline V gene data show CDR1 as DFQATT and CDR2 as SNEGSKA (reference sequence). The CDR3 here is CSARLASGGLREQFF.

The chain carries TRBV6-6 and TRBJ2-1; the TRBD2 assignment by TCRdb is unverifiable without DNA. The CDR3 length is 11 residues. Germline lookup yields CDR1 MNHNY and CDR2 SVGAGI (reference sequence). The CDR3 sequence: CASLGSSEQFF.

The CDR3: CASSSDSGVGKLFF. The J gene is TRBJ1-4, the V gene TRBV11-2; TCRdb selects TRBD1, and the lack of DNA leaves this call unchecked. There are 14 residues in the CDR3. The germline gives CDR1 SGHAT, CDR2 FQNNGV.

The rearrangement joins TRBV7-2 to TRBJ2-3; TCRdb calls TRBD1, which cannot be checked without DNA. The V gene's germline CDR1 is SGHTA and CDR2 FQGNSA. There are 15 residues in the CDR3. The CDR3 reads CASSLGQGSTDTQYF.

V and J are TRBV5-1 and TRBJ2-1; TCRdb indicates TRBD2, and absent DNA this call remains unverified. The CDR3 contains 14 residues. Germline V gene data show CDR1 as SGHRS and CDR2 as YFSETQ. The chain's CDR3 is CASRNSGSYNEQFF. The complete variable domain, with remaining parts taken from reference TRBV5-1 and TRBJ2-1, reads KAGVTQTPRYLIKTRGQQVTLSCSPISGHRSVSWYQQTPGQGLQFLFEYFSETQRNKGNFPGRFSGRQFSNSRSEMNVSTLELGDSALYLCASRNSGSYNEQFFGPGTRLTVL.

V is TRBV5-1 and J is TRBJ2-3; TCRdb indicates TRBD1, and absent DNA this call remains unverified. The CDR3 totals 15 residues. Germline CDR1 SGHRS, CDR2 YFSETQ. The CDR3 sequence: CASRHGQGRGDTQYF. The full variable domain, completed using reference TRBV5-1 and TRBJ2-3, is KAGVTQTPRYLIKTRGQQVTLSCSPISGHRSVSWYQQTPGQGLQFLFEYFSETQRNKGNFPGRFSGRQFSNSRSEMNVSTLELGDSALYLCASRHGQGRGDTQYFGPGTRLTVL.

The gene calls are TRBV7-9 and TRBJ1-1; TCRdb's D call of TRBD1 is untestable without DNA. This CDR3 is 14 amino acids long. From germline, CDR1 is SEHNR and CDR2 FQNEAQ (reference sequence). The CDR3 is CASSTIGQGTEAFF.